This T cell receptor (beta chain) was captured in a study of T cell responses to AZD1222 COVID-19 vaccine. Points from the study as a whole: Regions left unmutated in variants are reportedly the target of nearly half of spike-specific TCRs.

Only in-frame clones appear in the TCRdb table, and some are missing; sequencing was by immunoSEQ multiplex PCR. The table includes about 120,000 clones, 75% to 95% detected once. Germline CDR1 LNHDA, CDR2 SQIVND (reference sequence). CDR3 length: 15 amino acids. Trimming cost V 9 bases and J 3 bases; bases outside gene matches: 10. With regard to this clone: Its matching antigen is unknown.

This TCR derives from an adult who received the MenACWY meningococcal vaccine as a control. The chain couples TRBV19 to TRBJ1-4; TRBD1 matches 7 bases. The source material was peripheral blood, sampled 28 days after the second dose of the MenACWY control vaccine. CDR3 sequence: CASLDRAEANEKLFF. As DNA, the CDR3 is TGTGCCAGCCTTGACAGGGCCGAAGCTAATGAAAAACTGTTTTTT.